The present entry profiles one T cell receptor beta chain with its context. Sequenced by immunoSEQ multiplex PCR; TCRdb stores in-frame clones only, minus some. The sample has more than 9,500 clones; roughly 70% are singletons. The source of the sample is a study of T cells after somatic rescue of genetic block. Trimming at V came to 3 bases and at J to 7 bases, leaving 13 bases not matched to a gene. This CDR3 comprises 16 residues. Germline V gives CDR1 GTSNPN, CDR2 SVGIG (reference sequence). This TCR was sampled from a boy aged 10-17 years. The rearrangement uses TRBV30 and TRBJ1-4, with TRBD1 identical over 8 bases. Sequencing was performed on peripheral blood mononuclear cells (PBMCs). The CDR3 protein is CAWSLGFTGGFEKLFF. DNA of the CDR3: TGTGCCTGGAGCCTAGGGTTCACAGGGGGTTTTGAAAAACTGTTTTTT. Filled out from reference TRBV30 and TRBJ1-4, the complete variable domain reads SQTIHQWPATLVQPVGSPLSLECTVEGTSNPNLYWYRQAAGRGLQLLFYSVGIGQISSEVPQNLSASRPQDRQFILSSKKLLLSDSGFYLCAWSLGFTGGFEKLFFGSGTQLSVL.